The rows below give T cell receptor beta chains drawn from one sample of a study of cytomegalovirus exposure and HLA in healthy donors. Sequencing used immunoSEQ multiplex PCR; TCRdb keeps in-frame clones, though not all of them. The table has around 120,000 clones, 70% to 80% seen once. Sequencing input: PBMCs. Receptors originate from a female donor in good health and CMV-seropositive. Each CDR3 is given with its conserved first and last residue. D genes are given only for firm matches. Only some rows state a clone size, as once, few, many or a class for expanded clones.

abundance	j_gene	d_gene	v_gene	CDR3nt	CDR3aa
-	TRBJ2-7	TRBD1	TRBV12-5	TGTGCTAGTGGCCTAGCCCCGACAGGGCCCTACGAGCAGTACTTC	CASGLAPTGPYEQYF
-	TRBJ1-5	TRBD1	TRBV9	TGTGCCAGCAGCGTAGAGGGGGCCGGTCAGCCCCAGCATTTT	CASSVEGAGQPQHF
-	TRBJ2-2	-	TRBV30	TGTGCCTGGACCCAAGGCCAGCGGACTAACACCGGGGAGCTGTTTTTT	CAWTQGQRTNTGELFF
few	TRBJ2-5	TRBD2	TRBV4-2	TGTGCCAGCAGCTTGGGGGGGGAGGGCCGGGAGACCCAGTACTTC	CASSLGGEGRETQYF
-	TRBJ2-6	-	TRBV19	TGTGCCAGTACTCCTAGTCACGGGGCCAACGTCCTGACTTTC	CASTPSHGANVLTF
-	TRBJ1-5	TRBD1	TRBV2	TGTGCCAGCAGTGATGGAGGACAGGATGGCCTTCAGCCCCAGCATTTT	CASSDGGQDGLQPQHF
-	TRBJ2-1	-	TRBV18	TGTGCCAGCTCACAAAACAGGGATGAGCAGTTCTTC	CASSQNRDEQFF
-	TRBJ2-7	TRBD2	TRBV4-2	TGTGCCAGCAGCCAAGATAATCGACTAGCGGGGGGCCCCACCTACGAGCAGTACTTC	CASSQDNRLAGGPTYEQYF
-	TRBJ1-3	-	TRBV6-5	TGTGCCAGCATGGCGGTTTCCACGAACACCATATATTTT	CASMAVSTNTIYF
-	TRBJ2-4	-	TRBV6-1	TGTGCCAGCAGTGAATATGGGGGGTCTAGGGCCAAAAACATTCAGTACTTC	CASSEYGGSRAKNIQYF
-	TRBJ1-5	-	TRBV19	TGTGCCAGTAGAAGACAGGAGAATCAGCCCCAGCATTTT	CASRRQENQPQHF
once	TRBJ2-5	-	TRBV5-1	TGCGCCAGCAGCGTAGGACAGAGGGAGACCCAGTACTTC	CASSVGQRETQYF
once	TRBJ1-2	TRBD1	TRBV5-1	TGCGCCAGCAGCTCCGCAGGGACAGGGTCGCCGCAAGGCTATGGCTACACCTTC	CASSSAGTGSPQGYGYTF
-	TRBJ1-4	-	TRBV6-1	TGTGCCAGCAGCCCCACAACTAATGAAAAACTGTTTTTT	CASSPTTNEKLFF
-	TRBJ2-5	TRBD1	TRBV28	TGTGCCAGCAGTCCGGACAGGGCCCGCCAAGAGACCCAGTACTTC	CASSPDRARQETQYF
few	TRBJ1-1	-	TRBV30	TGTGCCGTCCGCGGCGGGCGCAACCTTATGAACACTGAAGCTTTCTTT	CAVRGGRNLMNTEAFF
-	TRBJ1-4	-	TRBV28	TGTGCCAGCAGGATCACAGGGAGGGGAAAACTGTTTTTT	CASRITGRGKLFF
-	TRBJ1-2	TRBD1	TRBV19	TGTGCCAGTAGTATGGGGGACAGGGGGCGCGGCTACACCTTC	CASSMGDRGRGYTF
once	TRBJ2-5	TRBD2	TRBV6-4	TGTGCCAGCAGTCCGGGACTAGCGGGACAAGAGACCCAGTACTTC	CASSPGLAGQETQYF
-	TRBJ2-7	TRBD2	TRBV19	TGTGCCAGTAGTACAACCGGGACTAGCGGGAGAGTACCCTACGAGCAGTACTTC	CASSTTGTSGRVPYEQYF
-	TRBJ2-5	TRBD2	TRBV7-2	TGTGCCAGCAGCAAAAGACTAGCTAAGGGAGAGACCCAGTACTTC	CASSKRLAKGETQYF
-	TRBJ2-2	-	TRBV5-1	TGCGCCAGCAGCTTGGGGGAGACGAACACCGGGGAGCTGTTTTTT	CASSLGETNTGELFF
-	TRBJ2-7	-	TRBV30	TGTGCCTGGAGTGCGGGGGGCGCTCCCTACGAGCAGTACTTC	CAWSAGGAPYEQYF
few	TRBJ2-6	-	TRBV7-6	TGTGCCAGCAGCCCCCGACGGGCTGGGGCCAACGTCCTGACTTTC	CASSPRRAGANVLTF
-	TRBJ1-1	-	TRBV5-5	TGTGCCAGCAGCTTGCCGGCAGGAAATACTGAAGCTTTCTTT	CASSLPAGNTEAFF